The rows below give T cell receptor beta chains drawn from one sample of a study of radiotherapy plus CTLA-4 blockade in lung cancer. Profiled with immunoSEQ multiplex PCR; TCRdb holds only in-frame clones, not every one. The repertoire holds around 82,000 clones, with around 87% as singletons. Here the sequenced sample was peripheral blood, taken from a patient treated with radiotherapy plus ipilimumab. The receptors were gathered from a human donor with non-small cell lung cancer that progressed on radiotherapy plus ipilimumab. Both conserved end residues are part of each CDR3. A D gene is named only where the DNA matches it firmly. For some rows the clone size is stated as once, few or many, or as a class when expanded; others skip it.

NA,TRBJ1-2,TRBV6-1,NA,TGTGCCAGCAGTGAAGGGTATGGCTACACCTTC,CASSEGYGYTF
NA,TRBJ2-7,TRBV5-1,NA,TGCGCCAGCAGCTTGGCCCCGGGGCGCGGCTCCTACGAGCAGTACTTC,CASSLAPGRGSYEQYF
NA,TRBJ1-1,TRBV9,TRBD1,TGTGCCAGCAGCGCGCCGGGACAGGGGACTGAAGCTTTCTTT,CASSAPGQGTEAFF
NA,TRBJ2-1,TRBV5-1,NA,TGCGCCAGCAGTGGTGGGGGAATATACAATGAGCAGTTCTTC,CASSGGGIYNEQFF
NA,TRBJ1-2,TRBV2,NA,TGTGCCAGCATACGAAACAGGGAGTCCTACACCTTC,CASIRNRESYTF
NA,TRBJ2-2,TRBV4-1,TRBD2,TGCGCCAGCAGCCTCCTAGCGGGAGATGGCGCCGGGGAGCTGTTTTTT,CASSLLAGDGAGELFF
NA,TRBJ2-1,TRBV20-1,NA,TGCAGTGCTCAGACGCGTGAGCAGTTCTTC,CSAQTREQFF
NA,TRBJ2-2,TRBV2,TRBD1,TGTGCCAGCAGCAGGGGACAGGGGAATACCGGGGAGCTGTTTTTT,CASSRGQGNTGELFF
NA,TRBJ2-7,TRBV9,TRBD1,TGTGCCAGCAGCGCAGGGACAGGGGACGAGCAGTACTTC,CASSAGTGDEQYF
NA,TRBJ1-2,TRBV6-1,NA,TGTGCCAGCAGTGAACGTCGATCAGGGGACTATGGCTACACCTTC,CASSERRSGDYGYTF
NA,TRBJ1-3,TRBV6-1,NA,TGTGCCAGCAGTGATTCCGCGGGGGGAAACACCATATATTTT,CASSDSAGGNTIYF
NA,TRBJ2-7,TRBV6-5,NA,TGTGCCAGCAGTAACTCGGGGCCTAATTACCAGTACTTC,CASSNSGPNYQYF
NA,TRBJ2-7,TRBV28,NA,TGTGCCAGCAGTACTAGCTACGAGCAGTACTTC,CASSTSYEQYF
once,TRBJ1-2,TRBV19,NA,TGTGCCAGTAGTTATCGTTCAGGACCCTCCAACTATGGCTACACCTTC,CASSYRSGPSNYGYTF
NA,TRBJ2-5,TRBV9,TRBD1,TGTGCCAGCAGCGTAGACCCTCCGACAGGGTTGGAGACCCAGTACTTC,CASSVDPPTGLETQYF
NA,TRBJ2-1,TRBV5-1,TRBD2,TGCGCCAGCAGTACGTCTAGCGGAAACAATGAGCAGTTCTTC,CASSTSSGNNEQFF
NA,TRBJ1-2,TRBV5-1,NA,TGCGCCAGCAGCTTGGCAGGGATTAACTATGGCTACACCTTC,CASSLAGINYGYTF
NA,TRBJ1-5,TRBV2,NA,TGTGCCAGCAGTGATGAGATTTATAGCAATCAGCCCCAGCATTTT,CASSDEIYSNQPQHF
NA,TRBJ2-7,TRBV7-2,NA,TGTGCCAGCAGCTTACCCCCTCACACCTACGAGCAGTACTTC,CASSLPPHTYEQYF
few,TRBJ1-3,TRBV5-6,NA,TGTGCCAGCAGCTTGAACAGGCTCTCTGGAAACACCATATATTTT,CASSLNRLSGNTIYF
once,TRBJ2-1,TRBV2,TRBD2,TGTGCCAGCAGTGATCAGGGACTAGCGGTAGGGTACAATGAGCAGTTCTTC,CASSDQGLAVGYNEQFF
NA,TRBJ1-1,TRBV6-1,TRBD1,TGTGCCAGCAGTATGCGACAGGGTAACACTGAAGCTTTCTTT,CASSMRQGNTEAFF
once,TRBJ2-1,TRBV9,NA,TGTGCCAGCAGCGTCCGGAACGGCGGCTACAATGAGCAGTTCTTC,CASSVRNGGYNEQFF
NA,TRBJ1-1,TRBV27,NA,TGTGCCAGCAGTTTTTACGCTAGGCCGGGGGGAGGAACACTGAAGACCACTGAAGCTTTCTTT,CASSFYARPGGGTLKTTEAFF
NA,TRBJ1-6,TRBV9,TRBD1,TGTGCCAGCAGCTCTGAGGGGGCGCCAGTGAATTCACCCCTCCACTTT,CASSSEGAPVNSPLHF
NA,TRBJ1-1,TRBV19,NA,TGTGCCAGTAGACCCAGGGGAATCATGAACACTGAAGCTTTCTTT,CASRPRGIMNTEAFF
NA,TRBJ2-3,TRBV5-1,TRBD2,TGCGCCAGCAGCCCCGGGGCAGCGGGGTCAGATACGCAGTATTTT,CASSPGAAGSDTQYF
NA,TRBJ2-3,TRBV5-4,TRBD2,TGTGCCAGCAGCTTGTGGCTAGCGGGAGCAGATACGCAGTATTTT,CASSLWLAGADTQYF
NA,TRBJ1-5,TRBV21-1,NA,TGTGCCAGCAGCAAAAGTTGGAGATGGCCCCAGCATTTT,CASSKSWRWPQHF
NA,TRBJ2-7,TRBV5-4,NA,TGTGCCAGCAGCTTGGGCGGCACAGGGCATAACGAGCAGTACTTC,CASSLGGTGHNEQYF
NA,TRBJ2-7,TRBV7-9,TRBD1,TGTGCCAGCAGCTTAGAGGCAGGGGGCTTGCTGGAGCAGTACTTC,CASSLEAGGLLEQYF
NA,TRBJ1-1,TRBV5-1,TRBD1,TGCGCCAGCAGCTCGGGACAGGGCACTGAAGCTTTCTTT,CASSSGQGTEAFF
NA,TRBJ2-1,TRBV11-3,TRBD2,TGTGCCAGCAGCCGGACTAGCGGGTCCTACAATGAGCAGTTCTTC,CASSRTSGSYNEQFF
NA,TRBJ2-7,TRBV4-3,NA,TGCGCCAGCAGCCCGGGACGGAATTACGAGCAGTACTTC,CASSPGRNYEQYF
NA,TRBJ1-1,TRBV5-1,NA,TGCGCCAGCAGAGGGGGTTGGGGGAACACTGAAGCTTTCTTT,CASRGGWGNTEAFF
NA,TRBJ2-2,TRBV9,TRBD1,TGTGCCAGCAGCCCCCGGACAGGGGCCAACACCGGGGAGCTGTTTTTT,CASSPRTGANTGELFF
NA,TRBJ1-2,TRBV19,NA,TGTGCCAGTAGTACGCAAACTAGCAACTATGGCTACACCTTC,CASSTQTSNYGYTF
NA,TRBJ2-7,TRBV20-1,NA,TGCAGTGCTGGGGGGCGGGAGCAGTACTTC,CSAGGREQYF
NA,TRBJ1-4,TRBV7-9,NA,TGTGCCAGCAGCTTAGGGGCTACTAATGAAAAACTGTTTTTT,CASSLGATNEKLFF
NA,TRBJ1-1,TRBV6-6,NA,TGTGCCGGGGGATGGGGCGCGAACACTGAAGCTTTCTTT,CAGGWGANTEAFF
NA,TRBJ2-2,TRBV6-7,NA,TGTGCCAGCAGTTACTCGACTGAAGAAGGACACCTGAACACCGGGGAGCTGTTTTTT,CASSYSTEEGHLNTGELFF
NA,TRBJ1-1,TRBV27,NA,TGTGCCAGCACGTCCGGCCTCACGAGCACTGAAGCTTTCTTT,CASTSGLTSTEAFF